This paragraph reports one T cell receptor beta chain. Methods used by the authors: By means of reference gene primer amplification, nucleated cell counts were estimated. TCRdb's copy holds only in-frame clones and misses some; the assay was immunoSEQ multiplex PCR. The DNA gave D and trimming, while V, J and clone size come from that table. The sample records some 80,000 clones, about 85% being singletons. The data were obtained in a study of blood T cell repertoires in COVID-19. About the research overall: There were acute and convalescent COVID-19 samples, and they came from the United States, Italy and Spain. T cells, B-cell-depleted T cells, or PBMCs provided the cDNA or gDNA that served as material.

What was sequenced was peripheral blood. This clonotype originated in a human donor in a cohort sampled during active COVID-19.

The CDR3 DNA reads as TGTGCCAGCAGTTCCCCGCAGGGGGCACGAGATACGCAGTATTTT. Amino acid sequence: CASSSPQGARDTQYF. This chain connects TRBV28 to TRBJ2-3; 8 nucleotides agree with TRBD1. The germline V gene has CDR1 MDHEN and CDR2 SYDVKM. Germline trimming cut 4 bases from V and 5 bases from J; bases unmatched to any gene: 8. The length of the CDR3 is 15 residues.